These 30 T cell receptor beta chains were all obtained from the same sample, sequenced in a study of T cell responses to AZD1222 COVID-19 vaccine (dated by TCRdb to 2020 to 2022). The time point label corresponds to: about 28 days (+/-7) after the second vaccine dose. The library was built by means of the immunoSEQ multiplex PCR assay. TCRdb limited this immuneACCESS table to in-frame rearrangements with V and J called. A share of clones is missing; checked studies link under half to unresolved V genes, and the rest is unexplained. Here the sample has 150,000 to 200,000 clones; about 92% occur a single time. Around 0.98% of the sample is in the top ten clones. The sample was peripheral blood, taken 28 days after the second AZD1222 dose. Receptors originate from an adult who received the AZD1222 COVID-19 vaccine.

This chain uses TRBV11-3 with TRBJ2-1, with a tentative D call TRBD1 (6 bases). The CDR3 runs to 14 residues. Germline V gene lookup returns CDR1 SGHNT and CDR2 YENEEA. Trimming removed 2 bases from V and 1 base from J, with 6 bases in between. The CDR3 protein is CASSLTGSYNEQFF. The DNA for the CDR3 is TGTGCCAGCAGCTTAACAGGGTCCTACAATGAGCAGTTCTTC.

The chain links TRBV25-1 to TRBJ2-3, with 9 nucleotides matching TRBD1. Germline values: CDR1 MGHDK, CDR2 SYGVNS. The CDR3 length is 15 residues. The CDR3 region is CVNVTGGSSTDTQYF. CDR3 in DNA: TGTGTCAACGTAACAGGGGGCAGCAGCACAGATACGCAGTATTTT.

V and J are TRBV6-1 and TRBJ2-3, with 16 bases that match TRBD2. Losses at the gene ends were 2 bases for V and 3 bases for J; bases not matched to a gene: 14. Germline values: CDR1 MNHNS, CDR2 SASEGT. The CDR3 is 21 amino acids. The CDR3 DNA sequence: TGTGCCAGCAGTGAAACCTTAGGGACTAGCGGGGGGGCCGAAGCAACAGATACGCAGTATTTT. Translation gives CASSETLGTSGGAEATDTQYF.

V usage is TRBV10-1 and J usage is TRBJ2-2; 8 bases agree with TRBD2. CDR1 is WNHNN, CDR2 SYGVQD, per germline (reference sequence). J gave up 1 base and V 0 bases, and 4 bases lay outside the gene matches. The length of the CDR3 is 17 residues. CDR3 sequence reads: CASSESTLAGNTGELFF. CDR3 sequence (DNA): TGCGCCAGCAGTGAGTCGACTCTAGCGGGGAACACCGGGGAGCTGTTTTTT.

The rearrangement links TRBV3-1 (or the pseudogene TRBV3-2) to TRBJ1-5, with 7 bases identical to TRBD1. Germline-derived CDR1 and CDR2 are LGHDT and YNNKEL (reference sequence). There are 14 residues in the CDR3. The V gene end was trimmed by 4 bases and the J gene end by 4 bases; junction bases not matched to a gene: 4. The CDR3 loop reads CASSPRGQNQPQHF. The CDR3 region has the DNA TGTGCCAGCAGCCCCCGGGGACAGAATCAGCCCCAGCATTTT.

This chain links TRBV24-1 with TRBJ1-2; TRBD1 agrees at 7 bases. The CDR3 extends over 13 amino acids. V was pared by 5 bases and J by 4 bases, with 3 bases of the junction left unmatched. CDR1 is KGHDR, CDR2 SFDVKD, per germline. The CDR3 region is CATSARDSYGYTF. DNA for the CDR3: TGTGCCACCAGTGCTCGGGACAGCTATGGCTACACCTTC.

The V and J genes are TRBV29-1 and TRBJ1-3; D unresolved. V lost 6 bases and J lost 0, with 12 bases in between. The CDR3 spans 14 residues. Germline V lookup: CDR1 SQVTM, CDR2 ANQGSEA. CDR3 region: CSVAGRNSGNTIYF. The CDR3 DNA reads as TGCAGCGTGGCCGGACGGAACTCTGGAAACACCATATATTTT.

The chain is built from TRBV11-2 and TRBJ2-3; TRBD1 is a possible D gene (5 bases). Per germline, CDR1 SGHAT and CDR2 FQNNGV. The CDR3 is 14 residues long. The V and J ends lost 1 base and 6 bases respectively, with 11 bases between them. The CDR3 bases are TGTGCCAGCAGCTTAGGTGGGGCCGGCGATACGCAGTATTTT. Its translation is CASSLGGAGDTQYF.

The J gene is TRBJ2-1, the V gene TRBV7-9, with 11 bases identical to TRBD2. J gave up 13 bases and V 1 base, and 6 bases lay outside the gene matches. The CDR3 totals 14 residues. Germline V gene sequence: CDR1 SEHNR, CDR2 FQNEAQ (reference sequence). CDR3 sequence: CASSLETSGVFQFF. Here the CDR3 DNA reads TGTGCCAGCAGCTTAGAGACTAGCGGGGTTTTTCAGTTCTTC. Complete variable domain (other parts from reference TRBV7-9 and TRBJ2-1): DTGVSQNPRHKITKRGQNVTFRCDPISEHNRLYWYRQTLGQGPEFLTYFQNEAQLEKSRLLSDRFSAERPKGSFSTLEIQRTEQGDSAMYLCASSLETSGVFQFFGPGTRLTVL.

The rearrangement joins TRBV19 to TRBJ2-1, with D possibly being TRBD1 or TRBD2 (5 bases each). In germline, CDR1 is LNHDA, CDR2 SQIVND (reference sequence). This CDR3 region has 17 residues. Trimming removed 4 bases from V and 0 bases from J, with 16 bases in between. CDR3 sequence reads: CASSTAGLGGSYNEQFF. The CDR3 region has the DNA TGTGCCAGTAGTACAGCAGGCCTTGGGGGCTCCTACAATGAGCAGTTCTTC.

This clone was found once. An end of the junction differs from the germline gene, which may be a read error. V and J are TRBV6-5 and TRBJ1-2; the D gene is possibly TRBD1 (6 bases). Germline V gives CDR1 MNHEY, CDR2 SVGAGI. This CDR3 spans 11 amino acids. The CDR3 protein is CASSRGASASF. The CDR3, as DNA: TGTGCCAGCAGTAGGGGGGCTTCCGCCTCCTTC.

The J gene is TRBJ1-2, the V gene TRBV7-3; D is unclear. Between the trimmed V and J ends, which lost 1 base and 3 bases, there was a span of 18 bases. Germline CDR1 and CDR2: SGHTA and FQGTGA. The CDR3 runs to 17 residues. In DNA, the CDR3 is TGTGCCAGCAGCTTAAACCCTGGTTCCCTTACCGACTATGGCTACACCTTC. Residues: CASSLNPGSLTDYGYTF.

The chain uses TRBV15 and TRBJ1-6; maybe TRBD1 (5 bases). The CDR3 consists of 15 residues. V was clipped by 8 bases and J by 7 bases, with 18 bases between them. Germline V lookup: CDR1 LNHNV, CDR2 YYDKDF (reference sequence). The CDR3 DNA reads TGTGCCACCGGGGCTGGGGGGGATCTCAATTCACCCCTCCACTTT. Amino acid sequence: CATGAGGDLNSPLHF.

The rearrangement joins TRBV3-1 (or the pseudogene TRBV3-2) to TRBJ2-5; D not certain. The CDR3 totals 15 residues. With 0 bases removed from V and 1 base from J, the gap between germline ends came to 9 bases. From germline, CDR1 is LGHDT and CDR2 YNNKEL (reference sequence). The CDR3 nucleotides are TGTGCCAGCAGCCAAGATGGGGTTTTCCAAGAGACCCAGTACTTC. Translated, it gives CASSQDGVFQETQYF.

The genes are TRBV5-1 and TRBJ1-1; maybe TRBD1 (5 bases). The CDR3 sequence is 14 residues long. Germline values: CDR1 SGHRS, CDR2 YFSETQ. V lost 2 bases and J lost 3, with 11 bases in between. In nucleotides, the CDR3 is TGCGCCAGCAGCTTCGGGGGAGGGGACACTGAAGCTTTCTTT. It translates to CASSFGGGDTEAFF.

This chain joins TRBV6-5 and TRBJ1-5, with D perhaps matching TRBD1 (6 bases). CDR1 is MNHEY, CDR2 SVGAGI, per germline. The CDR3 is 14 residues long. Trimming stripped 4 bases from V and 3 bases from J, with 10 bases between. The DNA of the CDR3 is TGTGCCAGCAGTTGGGGGGCCGACAATCAGCCCCAGCATTTT. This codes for CASSWGADNQPQHF.

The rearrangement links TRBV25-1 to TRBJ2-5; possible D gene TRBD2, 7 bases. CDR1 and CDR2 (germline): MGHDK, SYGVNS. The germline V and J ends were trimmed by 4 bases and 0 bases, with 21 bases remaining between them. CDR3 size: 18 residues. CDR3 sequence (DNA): TGTGCCAGCAGTGGCCCACCAGGGGTAGCGGGCTACCAAGAGACCCAGTACTTC. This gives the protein CASSGPPGVAGYQETQYF.

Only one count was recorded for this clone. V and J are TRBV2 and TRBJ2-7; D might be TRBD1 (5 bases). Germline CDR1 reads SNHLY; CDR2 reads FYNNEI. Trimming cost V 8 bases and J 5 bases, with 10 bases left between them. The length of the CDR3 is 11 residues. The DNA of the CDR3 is TGTGCCAGCGGCCTCAGGGACGAGCAGTACTTC. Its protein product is CASGLRDEQYF.

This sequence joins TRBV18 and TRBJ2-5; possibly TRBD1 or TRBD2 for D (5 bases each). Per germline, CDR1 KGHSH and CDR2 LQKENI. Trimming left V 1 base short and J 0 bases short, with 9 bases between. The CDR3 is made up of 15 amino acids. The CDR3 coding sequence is TGTGCCAGCTCACCACTGAGGGGTAACCAAGAGACCCAGTACTTC. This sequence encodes CASSPLRGNQETQYF. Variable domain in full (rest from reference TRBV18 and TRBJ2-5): NAGVMQNPRHLVRRRGQEARLRCSPMKGHSHVYWYRQLPEEGLKFMVYLQKENIIDESGMPKERFSAEFPKEGPSILRIQQVVRGDSAAYFCASSPLRGNQETQYFGPGTRLLVL.

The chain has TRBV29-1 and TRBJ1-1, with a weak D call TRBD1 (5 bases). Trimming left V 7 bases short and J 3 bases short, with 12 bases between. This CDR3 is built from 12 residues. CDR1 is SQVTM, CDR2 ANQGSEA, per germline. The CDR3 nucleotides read TGCAGCGCCTGGGACGGAGACACTGAAGCTTTCTTT. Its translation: CSAWDGDTEAFF.

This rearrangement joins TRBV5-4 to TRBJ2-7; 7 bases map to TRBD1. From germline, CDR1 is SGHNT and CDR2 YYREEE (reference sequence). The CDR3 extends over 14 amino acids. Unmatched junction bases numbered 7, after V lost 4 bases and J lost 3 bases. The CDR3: CASSKGTALYEQYF. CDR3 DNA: TGTGCCAGCAGCAAGGGGACAGCCCTCTACGAGCAGTACTTC.

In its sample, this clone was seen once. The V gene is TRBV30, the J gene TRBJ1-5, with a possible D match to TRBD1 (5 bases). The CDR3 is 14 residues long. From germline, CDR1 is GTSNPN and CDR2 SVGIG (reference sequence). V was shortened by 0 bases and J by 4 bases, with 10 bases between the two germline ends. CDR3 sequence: CAWSVNGGNQPQHF. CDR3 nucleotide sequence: TGTGCCTGGAGTGTGAATGGGGGTAATCAGCCCCAGCATTTT.

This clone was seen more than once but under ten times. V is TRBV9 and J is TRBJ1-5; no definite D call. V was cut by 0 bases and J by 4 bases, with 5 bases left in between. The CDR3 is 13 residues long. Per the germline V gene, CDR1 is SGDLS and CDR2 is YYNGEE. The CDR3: CASSVDLNQPQHF. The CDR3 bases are TGTGCCAGCAGCGTAGACCTGAATCAGCCCCAGCATTTT.

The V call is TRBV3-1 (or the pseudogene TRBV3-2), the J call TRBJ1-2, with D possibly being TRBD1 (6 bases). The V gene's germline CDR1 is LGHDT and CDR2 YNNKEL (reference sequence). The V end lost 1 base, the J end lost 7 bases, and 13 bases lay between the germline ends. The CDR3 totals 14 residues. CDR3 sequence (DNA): TGTGCCAGCAGCCAAGCTTCACAGGGAAGTGGCTACACCTTC. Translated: CASSQASQGSGYTF.

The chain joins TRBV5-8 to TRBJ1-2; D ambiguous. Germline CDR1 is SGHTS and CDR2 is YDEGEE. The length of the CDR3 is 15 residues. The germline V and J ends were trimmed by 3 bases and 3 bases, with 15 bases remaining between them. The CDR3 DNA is TGTGCCAGCAGCTCCTGGGAGGGAAGTGACTATGGCTACACCTTC. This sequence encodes CASSSWEGSDYGYTF.

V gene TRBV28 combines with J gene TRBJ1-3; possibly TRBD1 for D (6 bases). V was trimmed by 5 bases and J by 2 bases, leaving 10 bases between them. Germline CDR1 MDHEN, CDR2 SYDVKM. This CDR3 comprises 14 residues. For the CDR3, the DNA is TGTGCCAGCAGTCCAGGACAGACTGGAAACACCATATATTTT. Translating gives CASSPGQTGNTIYF.

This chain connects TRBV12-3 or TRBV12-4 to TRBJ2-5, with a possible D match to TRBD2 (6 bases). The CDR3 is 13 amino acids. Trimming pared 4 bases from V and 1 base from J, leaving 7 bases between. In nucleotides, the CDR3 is TGTGCCAGCAGTTCGGGGGTCCAAGAGACCCAGTACTTC. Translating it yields CASSSGVQETQYF.

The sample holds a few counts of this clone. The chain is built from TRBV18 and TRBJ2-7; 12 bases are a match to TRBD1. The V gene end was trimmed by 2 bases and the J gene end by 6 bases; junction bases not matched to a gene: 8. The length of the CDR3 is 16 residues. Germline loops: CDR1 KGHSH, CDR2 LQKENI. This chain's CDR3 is CASSPGRGTGGLEQYF. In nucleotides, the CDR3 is TGTGCCAGCTCACCAGGGAGAGGGACAGGGGGCCTCGAGCAGTACTTC.

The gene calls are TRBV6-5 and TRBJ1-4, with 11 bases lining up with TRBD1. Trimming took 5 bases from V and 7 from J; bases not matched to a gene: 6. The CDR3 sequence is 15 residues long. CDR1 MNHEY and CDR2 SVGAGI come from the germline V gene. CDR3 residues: CASSPRTGGPEKLFF. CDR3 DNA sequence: TGTGCCAGCAGTCCCAGGACAGGGGGCCCTGAAAAACTGTTTTTT.

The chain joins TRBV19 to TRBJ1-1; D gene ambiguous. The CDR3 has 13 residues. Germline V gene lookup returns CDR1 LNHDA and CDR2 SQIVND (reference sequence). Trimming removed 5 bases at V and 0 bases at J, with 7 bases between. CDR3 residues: CASSRTMNTEAFF. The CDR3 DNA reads TGTGCCAGTAGTCGGACGATGAACACTGAAGCTTTCTTT.